The text below deals with one TCR beta chain. The antigen is unknown. This sample was included in a study of OX40 agonist ivuxolimab in advanced cancers. Study results and caveats: CD4+ and CD8+ blood T cells expanded clonally by week 6 at 0.1 to 3.0 mg/kg.

V was cut by 0 bases and J by 5 bases, with 10 bases left in between. CDR3 length: 14 amino acids. Germline V lookup: CDR1 MGHDK, CDR2 SYGVNS. The data were produced by immunoSEQ multiplex PCR, yet TCRdb's version contains in-frame clones alone and is incomplete. Counted here are around 50,000 clones, 84% occurring once; the ten biggest clones make up 1.2%. The V call is TRBV25-1, the J call TRBJ2-5, with a weak D call TRBD1 (5 bases). This TCR came from an adult with an advanced solid tumor such as melanoma, head and neck, liver or kidney cancer. The sequenced sample was CD4+ or CD8+ T cells sorted from blood, obtained in a trial of the OX40 agonist ivuxolimab. The CDR3 spells CASSEYGNRETQYF. Here the CDR3 DNA reads TGTGCCAGCAGTGAATATGGCAACAGGGAGACCCAGTACTTC. The entire variable domain, with the rest obtained from reference TRBV25-1 and TRBJ2-5, is as follows: EADIYQTPRYLVIGTGKKITLECSQTMGHDKMYWYQQDPGMELHLIHYSYGVNSTEKGDLSSESTVSRIRTEHFPLTLESARPSHTSQYLCASSEYGNRETQYFGPGTRLLVL.